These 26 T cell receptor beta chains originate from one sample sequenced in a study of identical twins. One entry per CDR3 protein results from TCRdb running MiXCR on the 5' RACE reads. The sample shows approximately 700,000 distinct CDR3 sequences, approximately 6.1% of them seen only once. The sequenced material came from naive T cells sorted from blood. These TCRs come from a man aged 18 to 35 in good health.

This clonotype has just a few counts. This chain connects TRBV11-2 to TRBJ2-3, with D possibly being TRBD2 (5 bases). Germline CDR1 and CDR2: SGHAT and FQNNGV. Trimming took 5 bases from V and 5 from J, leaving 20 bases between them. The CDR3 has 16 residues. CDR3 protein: CASSEPGSRGEDTQYF. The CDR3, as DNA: TGTGCCAGCAGCGAACCTGGGTCCCGGGGAGAAGATACGCAGTATTTT.

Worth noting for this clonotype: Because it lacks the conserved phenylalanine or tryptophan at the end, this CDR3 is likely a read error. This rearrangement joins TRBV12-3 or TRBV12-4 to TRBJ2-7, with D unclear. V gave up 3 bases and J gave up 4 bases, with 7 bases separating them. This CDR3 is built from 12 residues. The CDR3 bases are TGTGCCAGCAGTTTCCTGGAGTACGAGCAGTACTAC. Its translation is CASSFLEYEQYY.

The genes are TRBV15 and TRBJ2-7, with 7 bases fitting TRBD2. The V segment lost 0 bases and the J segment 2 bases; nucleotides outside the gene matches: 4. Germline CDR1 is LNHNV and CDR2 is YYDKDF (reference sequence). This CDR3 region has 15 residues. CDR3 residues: CATSRDIGTTYEQYF. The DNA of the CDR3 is TGTGCCACCAGCAGAGATATAGGGACTACCTACGAGCAGTACTTC. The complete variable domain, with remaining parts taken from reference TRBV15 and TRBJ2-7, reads DAMVIQNPRYQVTQFGKPVTLSCSQTLNHNVMYWYQQKSSQAPKLLFHYYDKDFNNEADTPDNFQSRRPNTSFCFLDIRSPGLGDTAMYLCATSRDIGTTYEQYFGPGTRLTVT.

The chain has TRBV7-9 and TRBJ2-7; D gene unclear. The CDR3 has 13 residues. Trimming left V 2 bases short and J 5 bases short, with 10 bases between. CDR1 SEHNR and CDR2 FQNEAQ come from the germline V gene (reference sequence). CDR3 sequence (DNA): TGTGCCAGCAGCTTAAGGCTTGGTCACGAGCAGTACTTC. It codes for CASSLRLGHEQYF. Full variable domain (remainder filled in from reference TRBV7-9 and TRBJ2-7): DTGVSQNPRHKITKRGQNVTFRCDPISEHNRLYWYRQTLGQGPEFLTYFQNEAQLEKSRLLSDRFSAERPKGSFSTLEIQRTEQGDSAMYLCASSLRLGHEQYFGPGTRLTVT.

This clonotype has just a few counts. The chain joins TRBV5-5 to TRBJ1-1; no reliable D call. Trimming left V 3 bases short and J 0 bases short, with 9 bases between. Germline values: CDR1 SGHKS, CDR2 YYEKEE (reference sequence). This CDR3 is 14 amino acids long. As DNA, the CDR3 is TGTGCCAGCAGCTGGCAGACGGTGAACACTGAAGCTTTCTTT. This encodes CASSWQTVNTEAFF.

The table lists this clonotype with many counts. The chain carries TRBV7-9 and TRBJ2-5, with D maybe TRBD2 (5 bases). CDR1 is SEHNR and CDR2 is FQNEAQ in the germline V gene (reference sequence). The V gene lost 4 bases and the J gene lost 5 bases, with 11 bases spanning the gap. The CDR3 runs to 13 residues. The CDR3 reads CASSSDGVETQYF. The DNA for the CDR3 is TGTGCCAGCAGCTCGGACGGGGTGGAGACCCAGTACTTC.

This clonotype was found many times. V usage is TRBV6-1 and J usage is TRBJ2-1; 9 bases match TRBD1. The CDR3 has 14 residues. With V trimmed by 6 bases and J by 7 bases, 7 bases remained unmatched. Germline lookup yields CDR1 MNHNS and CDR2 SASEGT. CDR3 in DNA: TGTGCCAGCAGCCCTGAGACAGGGGGAAATGAGCAGTTCTTC. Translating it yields CASSPETGGNEQFF.

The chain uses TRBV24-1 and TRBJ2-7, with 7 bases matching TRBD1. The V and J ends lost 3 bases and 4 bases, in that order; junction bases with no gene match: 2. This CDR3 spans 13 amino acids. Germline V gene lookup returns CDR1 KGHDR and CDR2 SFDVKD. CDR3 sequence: CATSDRQGYEQYF. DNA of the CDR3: TGTGCCACCAGTGATCGACAGGGTTACGAGCAGTACTTC.

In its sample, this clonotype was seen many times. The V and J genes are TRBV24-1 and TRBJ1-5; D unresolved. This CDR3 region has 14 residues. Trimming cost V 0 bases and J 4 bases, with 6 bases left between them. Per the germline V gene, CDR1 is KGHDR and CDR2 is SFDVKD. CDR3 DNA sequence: TGTGCCACCAGTGATTTGGCTGTGAATCAGCCCCAGCATTTT. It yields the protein CATSDLAVNQPQHF.

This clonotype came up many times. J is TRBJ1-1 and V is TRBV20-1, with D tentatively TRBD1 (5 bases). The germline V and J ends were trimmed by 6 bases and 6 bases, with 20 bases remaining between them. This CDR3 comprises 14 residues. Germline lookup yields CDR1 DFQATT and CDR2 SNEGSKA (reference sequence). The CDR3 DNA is TGCAGTGCGAAGCGACAGAGCTTGGGCTCTGAAGCTTTCTTT. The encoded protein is CSAKRQSLGSEAFF.

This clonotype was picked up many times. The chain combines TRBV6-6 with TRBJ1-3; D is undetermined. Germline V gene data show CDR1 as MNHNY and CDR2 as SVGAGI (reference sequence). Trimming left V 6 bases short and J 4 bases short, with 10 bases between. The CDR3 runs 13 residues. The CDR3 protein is CASSDPQGNTIYF. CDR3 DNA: TGTGCCAGCAGCGACCCACAGGGAAACACCATATATTTT.

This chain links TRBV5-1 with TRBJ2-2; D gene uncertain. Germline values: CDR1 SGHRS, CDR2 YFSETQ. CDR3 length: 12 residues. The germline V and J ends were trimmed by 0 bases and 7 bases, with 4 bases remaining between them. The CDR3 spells CASSLDLGELFF. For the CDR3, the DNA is TGCGCCAGCAGCTTGGATCTCGGGGAGCTGTTTTTT.

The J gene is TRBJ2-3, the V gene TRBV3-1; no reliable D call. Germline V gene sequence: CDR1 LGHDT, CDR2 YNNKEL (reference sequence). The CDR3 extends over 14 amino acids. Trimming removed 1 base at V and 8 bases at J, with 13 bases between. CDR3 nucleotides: TGTGCCAGCAGCCAAGCGGGCGTCTCGGGTACGCAGTATTTT. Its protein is CASSQAGVSGTQYF.

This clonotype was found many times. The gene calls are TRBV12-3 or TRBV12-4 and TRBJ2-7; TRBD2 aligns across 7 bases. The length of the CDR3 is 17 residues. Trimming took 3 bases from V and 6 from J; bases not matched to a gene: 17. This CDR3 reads CASSFPFRGRASCEQYV. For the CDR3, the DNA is TGTGCCAGCAGTTTCCCCTTTCGAGGGAGGGCCTCTTGCGAGCAGTACGTC.

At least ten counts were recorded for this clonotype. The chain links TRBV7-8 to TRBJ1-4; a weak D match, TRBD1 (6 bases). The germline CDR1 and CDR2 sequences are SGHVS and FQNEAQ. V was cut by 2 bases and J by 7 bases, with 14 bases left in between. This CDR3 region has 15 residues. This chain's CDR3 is CASSLYQGTSEKLFF. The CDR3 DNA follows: TGTGCCAGCAGCTTATATCAGGGGACCAGTGAAAAACTGTTTTTT.

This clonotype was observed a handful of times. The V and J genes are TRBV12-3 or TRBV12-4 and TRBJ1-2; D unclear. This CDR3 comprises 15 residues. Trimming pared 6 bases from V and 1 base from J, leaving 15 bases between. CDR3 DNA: TGTGCCAGCAGGGCCAGTACAACCATTAACTATGGCTACACCTTC. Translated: CASRASTTINYGYTF.

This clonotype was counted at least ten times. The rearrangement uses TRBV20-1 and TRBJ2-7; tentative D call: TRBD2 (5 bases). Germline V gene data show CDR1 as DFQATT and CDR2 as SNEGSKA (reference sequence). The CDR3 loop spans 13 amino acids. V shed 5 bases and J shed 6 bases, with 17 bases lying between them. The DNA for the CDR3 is TGCAGTGCTTTTTCCAGAGGACTCACCGAGCAGTACTTC. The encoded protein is CSAFSRGLTEQYF.

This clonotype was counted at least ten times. CDR3 sequence reads: CSARDLREDTGELFF. CDR3 DNA: TGCAGTGCTAGAGATTTGCGGGAGGACACCGGGGAGCTGTTTTTT. This chain connects TRBV20-1 to TRBJ2-2; the match to TRBD2 covers 8 bases. Germline-derived CDR1 and CDR2 are DFQATT and SNEGSKA (reference sequence). V shed 0 bases, J shed 3 bases, and the junction held 3 bases outside the gene matches. The CDR3 is 15 residues long.

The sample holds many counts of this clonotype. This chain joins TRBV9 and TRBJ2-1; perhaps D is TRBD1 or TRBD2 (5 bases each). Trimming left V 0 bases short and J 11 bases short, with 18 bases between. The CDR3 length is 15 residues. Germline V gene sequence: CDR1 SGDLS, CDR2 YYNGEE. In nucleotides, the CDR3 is TGTGCCAGCAGCGTAGTAGTGGGACGAGGGCAGAAGCAGTTCTTC. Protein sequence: CASSVVVGRGQKQFF.

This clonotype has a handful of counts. The CDR3 here is CASSRGSLGPSYEQYF. The CDR3 region has the DNA TGTGCCAGCAGCCGCGGTTCGCTCGGGCCGTCCTACGAGCAGTACTTC. V is TRBV7-2 and J is TRBJ2-7; D unclear. The length of the CDR3 is 16 residues. Germline CDR1 is SGHTA and CDR2 is FQGNSA. V dropped 5 bases and J dropped 1 base, with 18 bases sitting between them.

The CDR3 protein is CASSLQRDQAQETQYF. The CDR3 nucleotides are TGTGCCAGCAGCTTACAGCGAGACCAGGCCCAAGAGACCCAGTACTTC. V usage is TRBV7-8 and J usage is TRBJ2-5; D is uncertain. Trimming stripped 2 bases from V and 1 base from J, with 14 bases between. CDR3 length: 16 residues. Per germline, CDR1 SGHVS and CDR2 FQNEAQ.

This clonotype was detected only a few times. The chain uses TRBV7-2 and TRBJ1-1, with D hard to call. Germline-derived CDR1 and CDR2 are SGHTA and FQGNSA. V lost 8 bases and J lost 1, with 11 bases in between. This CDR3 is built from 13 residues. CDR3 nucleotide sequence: TGTGCCAGCCGAATTGACTGGAACACTGAAGCTTTCTTT. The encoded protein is CASRIDWNTEAFF.

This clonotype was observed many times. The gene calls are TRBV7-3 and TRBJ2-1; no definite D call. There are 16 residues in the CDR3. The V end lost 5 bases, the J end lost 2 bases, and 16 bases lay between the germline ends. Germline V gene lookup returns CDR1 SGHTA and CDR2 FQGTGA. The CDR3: CASSPTFRLAYNEQFF. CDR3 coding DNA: TGTGCCAGCAGCCCCACCTTTCGGTTAGCCTACAATGAGCAGTTCTTC.

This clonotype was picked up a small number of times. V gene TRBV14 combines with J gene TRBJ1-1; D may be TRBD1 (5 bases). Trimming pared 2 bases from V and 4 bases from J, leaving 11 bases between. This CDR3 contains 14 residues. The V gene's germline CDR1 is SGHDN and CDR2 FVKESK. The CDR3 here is CASSQLGGLTEAFF. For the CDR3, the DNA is TGTGCCAGCAGCCAATTGGGGGGTCTCACTGAAGCTTTCTTT.

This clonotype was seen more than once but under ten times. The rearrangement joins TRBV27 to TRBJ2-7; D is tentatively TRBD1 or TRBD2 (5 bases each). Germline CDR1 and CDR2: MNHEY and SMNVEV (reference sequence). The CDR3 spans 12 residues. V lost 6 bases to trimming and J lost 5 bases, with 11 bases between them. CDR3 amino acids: CASRTGTHEQYF. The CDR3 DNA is TGTGCCAGCAGAACCGGGACCCACGAGCAGTACTTC.

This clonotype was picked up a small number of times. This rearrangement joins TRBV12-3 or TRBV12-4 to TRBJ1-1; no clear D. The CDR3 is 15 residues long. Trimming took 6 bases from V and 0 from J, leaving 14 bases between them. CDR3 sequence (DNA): TGTGCCAGCAGACCTATGGGGAGACTGAACACTGAAGCTTTCTTT. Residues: CASRPMGRLNTEAFF.